This T cell receptor beta chain came from a study of shared clonotypes between healthy human individuals (dated by TCRdb to 2018 to 2020). The study in broad terms: The cohort included three men and two women between 18 and 49 years of age. To estimate repertoire size and how much clonotype sharing occurs between individuals, the study deeply sequenced the blood TCR repertoires of several healthy adults. For each donor, three plates each were used for CD4 naive and CD4 memory, two plates were used for CD8 naive, and one plate was used for CD8 memory. Between about 0.8 and 9 billion PBMCs per donor were obtained by leukapheresis. Different laboratories and diverse techniques were used to prepare libraries and sequence TCR repertoires, to increase sequencing depth and limit assay-specific biases.

TCR CDR3 regions were amplified from genomic DNA by multiplex PCR using the deep immunoSEQ assay. Genomic DNA extracted from each cell subset was distributed evenly over all wells of several immunoSEQ 96-well plates, and each plate served as one replicate. For sorted subsets, each replicate PCR was loaded with approximately 0.2 ug genomic DNA, equivalent to 30,000 to 35,000 T cell genomes. The purified libraries were quantified using a Qubit 3.0 fluorometer, sized with a Bioanalyzer 2100, and then quantified again using the KAPA Library Quantification kit. A separate single-read 150-cycle Illumina NextSeq 550 flow cell was used to sequence each immunoSEQ 96-well plate. Per the source publication's procedure: Because the immunoSEQ output held only junctional sequences and lacked quality scores, the filtering could not match the filtering applied to full-length reads. To assign V/J genes and CDR3, sequences were annotated using PyIR, a Python wrapper for IgBLAST v1.9, with IMGT germline references. Any read was removed if the V/J assignment was weak (E-value above 1e-6), the CDR3 was missing, or the read contained stop codons, out-of-frame junctions, or ambiguous translated residues. V3J clonotypes were defined as sequences sharing the same inferred V gene, J gene, and CDR3 amino acid sequence. To compute the percentage overlap between repertoires, the number of shared unique clonotypes was divided by the size of the smaller repertoire. Richness of each repertoire was evaluated using RTK rarefaction, the Chao1 estimator, and Recon v2.1 estimates of unobserved clonotypes. For all TCRbeta clonotypes obtained by the gDNA method from a handful of donors, generation probabilities were computed with OLGA. The clones in this table, taken by TCRdb from immuneACCESS, are in-frame only. Not every clone is retained; where verified, under half of the shortfall comes from an unresolved V gene, and the cause of the rest is unknown. The DNA gave D and trimming, while V, J and clone size come from that table. This sample gives about 2.4 million clones in total; roughly 93% of them show up just once. The top ten clonotypes cover approximately 0.35% of the sample.

General study outcomes and caveats: Sharing across a few donors was observed for 5% to 6.5% of naive CD4, over 3% of naive CD8, 2% to 2.5% of memory CD4, and about 0.4% of memory CD8 clonotypes. Naive subsets generally had larger estimated clonotype richness than memory subsets did. Sampling was restricted to blood, and TCR repertoires in tissue are likely to differ from TCR repertoires in blood. Clonotypes shared by all four sorted-subset donors showed higher generation probabilities than non-shared clonotypes. Because the study included only a small number of donors, the genetic and exposure-history diversity represented was limited. Pairwise subsampling led to the expectation that sequencing depth would affect the degree of clonotype sharing among donors. Even with the large sequencing depth, rarefaction of the sorted-subset datasets indicated that sequencing was incomplete.

Healthy HIV-negative adults with no recently reported acute infections or vaccinations were included as donors. All donors were Caucasian adults living in Nashville, Tennessee, USA. CD4+ T cells were enriched through magnetic negative selection, after which naive cells were positively selected on CD45RA and the remaining negative fraction served as the memory subset. Blood was obtained by leukapheresis, after which PBMCs were separated by Ficoll-Histopaque density gradient centrifugation and cryopreserved in liquid nitrogen vapor phase. Analytical flow cytometry was used to check the purity and quantity of every magnetically sorted T cell population. Each sorted fraction had its genomic DNA isolated and then quantified by UV absorbance on a Nanodrop 2000c. As to this clone: This receptor's antigen is unknown. Base qualities are not at hand, and no much larger clone is one base apart.

Relative to germline, V is 2 bases shorter and J is 2 bases shorter, with 15 bases between their ends. From the cysteine through the phenylalanine, the CDR3 covers 16 amino acids. Only the CDR3 part of the read is kept: 48 bases, read in frame from the first base. CDR1 MGHDK and CDR2 SYGVNS were looked up in the germline V gene. The receptor comes from a man between 18 and 35 years old in good health. Some clones in this sample may be carry-over from other donors' samples. The chain was built from TRBV25-1 and TRBJ1-2; the D gene is unclear. The sample consisted of naive CD4+ T cells from PBMCs. The sample's cell subset or site label is to be understood as: CD45RA+ positively selected. The CDR3 has the sequence CASSEGRSAHNYGYTF. The sequence in DNA is TGTGCCAGCAGTGAAGGTCGGTCGGCTCACAACTATGGCTACACCTTC.